This TCR beta chain was observed in a study of technical replicates of blood from a handful of donors. Using immunoSEQ multiplex PCR, the repertoire was profiled, and TCRdb retains in-frame clones only, with some absent. The repertoire holds 78,000 or so clones, with about nine tenths as singletons. In its sample, this clone was seen a few times. The sequenced sample consisted of T cells isolated from PBMCs. This clonotype originated in a human donor in good health. Some clones in this sample may be carry-over from other donors' samples.

Written as DNA, the CDR3 is TGTGCCAGCAGCCGGCCGATCCGCAAGCTAGCCTACGAGCAGTACTTC. Protein sequence: CASSRPIRKLAYEQYF. V gene TRBV5-8 combines with J gene TRBJ2-7; D is uncertain. CDR1 and CDR2 from the germline V gene are SGHTS and YDEGEE. V was trimmed by 4 bases and J by 2 bases, leaving 19 bases between them. The CDR3 runs to 16 residues.